One sample yielded the 29 T cell receptor beta chains listed below, sequenced in a study of post-analysis software for immune sequencing data. General study results and limits: Relative to controls, patients had a few TRBV segments at higher frequency, with TRBV5-6, TRBV5-1 and TRBV20-1 among these.

Their antigen targets remain unknown. Presence of unique molecular identifiers characterized the TCR beta cDNA libraries. TCRdb redid the calling of the PCR reads with MiXCR, one entry per CDR3 protein. Counted here are some 700,000 distinct CDR3 sequences, over 45% occurring once; the ten biggest clones make up about 11%. The specimen was blood. Receptors were obtained from a girl aged 2-10 years with multiple sclerosis.

The rearrangement joins TRBV4-1 to TRBJ2-3; perhaps TRBD2 as D (6 bases). The CDR3 sequence is 14 residues long. The germline gives CDR1 MGHRA, CDR2 YSYEKL. V lost 4 bases and J 5 bases, leaving 13 bases between the germline ends. This CDR3 is CASSLIGGKDTQYF. CDR3 sequence (DNA): TGCGCCAGCAGCCTCATAGGAGGGAAAGATACGCAGTATTTT.

The V gene is TRBV6-2 or TRBV6-3, the J gene TRBJ1-1; 7 bases match TRBD1. Germline CDR1 reads MNHEY; CDR2 reads SVGEGT. The ends lost 6 bases at V and 2 bases at J; junction bases unmatched: 12. There are 16 residues in the CDR3. CDR3 amino acids: CASSLRGTARNTEAFF. The CDR3 DNA reads as TGTGCCAGCAGCCTACGGGGGACAGCTAGAAACACTGAAGCTTTCTTT.

V gene TRBV18 combines with J gene TRBJ1-2; no clear D. From germline, CDR1 is KGHSH and CDR2 LQKENI. Deletions cut 8 bases from V and 3 bases from J, with 10 bases between. CDR3 size: 12 residues. The CDR3: CASSNDHYGYTF. The CDR3 coding sequence is TGTGCCAGCAGCAACGACCACTATGGCTACACCTTC.

The V call is TRBV7-9, the J call TRBJ2-3; 7 positions match TRBD1. CDR3 length equals 14 residues. The V and J ends lost 4 bases and 3 bases, in that order; junction bases with no gene match: 4. The V gene's germline CDR1 is SEHNR and CDR2 FQNEAQ (reference sequence). The CDR3 region has the DNA TGTGCCAGCAGCTCTTCACAGGGGACAGATACGCAGTATTTT. This encodes CASSSSQGTDTQYF.

The chain recombines TRBV7-2 with TRBJ1-1, with D tentatively TRBD1 (6 bases). V lost 5 bases and J lost 3, with 10 bases in between. The CDR3 length is 13 residues. The germline CDR1 and CDR2 sequences are SGHTA and FQGNSA. The CDR3 nucleotides are TGTGCCAGCAGCGTTCAGGGGTACACTGAAGCTTTCTTT. Its protein product is CASSVQGYTEAFF.

V gene TRBV29-1 combines with J gene TRBJ2-7; 8 nucleotides match TRBD1. Germline CDR1 and CDR2: SQVTM and ANQGSEA. This CDR3 comprises 11 residues. V was pared by 6 bases and J by 9 bases, with 7 bases of the junction left unmatched. The CDR3 bases are TGCAGCGTCCACAGGGGGGATCGGCAGTACTTC. Amino acids: CSVHRGDRQYF.

This clonotype has a handful of counts. The J gene is TRBJ2-1, the V gene TRBV29-1; D is ambiguous. Trimming left V 5 bases short and J 5 bases short, with 16 bases between. This CDR3 comprises 14 residues. CDR1 SQVTM and CDR2 ANQGSEA come from the germline V gene. The CDR3 loop is CSVNGPPRDNEQFF. In DNA, the CDR3 is TGCAGCGTTAACGGCCCCCCAAGGGACAATGAGCAGTTCTTC.

The rearrangement joins TRBV20-1 to TRBJ2-5; perhaps TRBD2 as D (6 bases). Trimming shortened V by 5 bases and J by 4 bases, and 20 bases separated the two germline ends. Germline CDR1 reads DFQATT; CDR2 reads SNEGSKA (reference sequence). The CDR3 has 15 residues. CDR3 bases: TGCAGTGCTCAACCGGAGGGCCATATCCCAGAGACCCAGTACTTC. It is translated as CSAQPEGHIPETQYF.

This clonotype was recorded a few times. The chain is built from TRBV29-1 and TRBJ2-1; TRBD2 aligns across 13 bases. The CDR3 covers 15 residues. CDR1 is SQVTM and CDR2 is ANQGSEA in the germline V gene. Germline trimming cut 6 bases from V and 4 bases from J; bases unmatched to any gene: 6. The CDR3 protein is CSVELAGGSYNEQFF. In DNA form, the CDR3 reads TGCAGCGTCGAACTAGCGGGAGGGAGTTACAATGAGCAGTTCTTC.

The chain couples TRBV6-2 or TRBV6-3 to TRBJ1-5; D possibly corresponds to TRBD1 (6 bases). The CDR3 has 14 amino acids. Germline V gives CDR1 MNHEY, CDR2 SVGEGT. Trimming left V 6 bases short and J 4 bases short, with 13 bases between. This CDR3 is CASSPGVLNQPQHF. DNA for the CDR3: TGTGCCAGCAGCCCAGGGGTTTTGAATCAGCCCCAGCATTTT.

There are a few counts of this clonotype. CDR3 bases: TGTGCCAGCACCTCAAAGGCAGTAAAAAACATTCAGTACTTC. Translated, it gives CASTSKAVKNIQYF. The chain couples TRBV12-3 or TRBV12-4 to TRBJ2-4, with no clear D. V lost 7 bases and J 4 bases, leaving 14 bases between the germline ends. The CDR3 consists of 14 residues.

The chain's CDR3 is CASSQRGPGTPPETQYF. CDR3 in DNA: TGTGCCAGCAGCCAGAGAGGCCCCGGGACACCCCCGGAGACCCAGTACTTC. The chain recombines TRBV6-2 or TRBV6-3 with TRBJ2-5; D is possibly TRBD1 (6 bases). Trimming pared 6 bases from V and 5 bases from J, leaving 25 bases between. Germline loops: CDR1 MNHEY, CDR2 SVGEGT. The CDR3 extends over 17 amino acids.

The V call is TRBV29-1, the J call TRBJ2-1, with no clear D. From germline, CDR1 is SQVTM and CDR2 ANQGSEA. With 4 bases removed from V and 8 bases from J, the gap between germline ends came to 6 bases. The CDR3 extends over 10 amino acids. CDR3 sequence: CSVASDEQFF. The CDR3 nucleotides read TGCAGCGTTGCAAGTGATGAGCAGTTCTTC.

The chain is built from TRBV29-1 and TRBJ2-7, with D uncertain. The assigned J gene may be wrong: the sequence end matches TRBJ2-5 better. The CDR3 extends over 12 amino acids. Germline V gene sequence: CDR1 SQVTM, CDR2 ANQGSEA. CDR3: CSVIILGETQYF. CDR3 bases: TGCAGCGTGATTATACTTGGAGAGACCCAGTACTTC.

This clonotype was detected a few times. The gene calls are TRBV12-3 or TRBV12-4 and TRBJ2-3; no definite D call. This CDR3 has 14 residues. Trimming took off 8 bases at V and 4 bases at J, with 16 bases between the two ends. As DNA, the CDR3 is TGTGCCAGCTCACTGGCTTTTGGCCCAGATACGCAGTATTTT. It specifies CASSLAFGPDTQYF.

The J gene is TRBJ2-6, the V gene TRBV9; 8 bases match TRBD1. The CDR3 runs to 17 residues. Looked up from germline, CDR1 is SGDLS and CDR2 is YYNGEE. The V segment lost 2 bases and the J segment 0 bases; nucleotides outside the gene matches: 4. CDR3 region: CASSVRGLSSGANVLTF. The CDR3 bases are TGTGCCAGCAGCGTCAGGGGGCTAAGCTCTGGGGCCAACGTCCTGACTTTC.

This chain connects TRBV29-1 to TRBJ1-2; no firm D call. The CDR3 is 13 residues long. Per the germline V gene, CDR1 is SQVTM and CDR2 is ANQGSEA. V dropped 5 bases and J dropped 7 bases, with 17 bases sitting between them. The CDR3 here is CSVIWDSRFGYTF. The CDR3 region has the DNA TGCAGCGTTATATGGGATTCTCGTTTTGGCTACACCTTC.

This clonotype has more than one count but fewer than ten. The CDR3 bases are TGTGCCAGCAGAGAAACAGGGGCTGGGGCCAACGTCCTGACTTTC. This gives the protein CASRETGAGANVLTF. The chain recombines TRBV7-2 with TRBJ2-6; 7 bases map to TRBD1. Germline V lookup: CDR1 SGHTA, CDR2 FQGNSA. The length of the CDR3 is 15 residues. The trim removed 6 bases at V and 2 bases at J, leaving 4 bases unmatched.

In its sample, this clonotype was seen a few times. The chain joins TRBV5-1 to TRBJ2-7, with 14 bases matching TRBD2. Per the germline V gene, CDR1 is SGHRS and CDR2 is YFSETQ. CDR3 length: 17 residues. Trimming took 4 bases from V and 3 from J; bases not matched to a gene: 9. Written as DNA, the CDR3 is TGCGCCAGCAGCCCCGGACTAGCGGGAGGTGGTGACTACGAGCAGTACTTC. This translates into CASSPGLAGGGDYEQYF.

The sample holds a few counts of this clonotype. The chain links TRBV28 to TRBJ2-7, with D perhaps being TRBD1 or TRBD2 (6 bases each). The germline V gene has CDR1 MDHEN and CDR2 SYDVKM. The CDR3 length is 15 residues. With 1 base removed from V and 1 base from J, the gap between germline ends came to 11 bases. The CDR3 coding sequence is TGTGCCAGCAGTTTATATGGGGGGCCGTCCTACGAGCAGTACTTC. Residues: CASSLYGGPSYEQYF. The whole variable domain, remainder taken from reference TRBV28 and TRBJ2-7, is DVKVTQSSRYLVKRTGEKVFLECVQDMDHENMFWYRQDPGLGLRLIYFSYDVKMKEKGDIPEGYSVSREKKERFSLILESASTNQTSMYLCASSLYGGPSYEQYFGPGTRLTVT.

The chain carries TRBV27 and TRBJ2-3, with D possibly being TRBD1 (6 bases). V was shortened by 5 bases and J by 1 base, with 10 bases between the two germline ends. The CDR3 is 14 residues long. Per the germline V gene, CDR1 is MNHEY and CDR2 is SMNVEV (reference sequence). In nucleotides, the CDR3 is TGTGCCAGCAGTCCGGGACACCGCACAGATACGCAGTATTTT. Its translation: CASSPGHRTDTQYF.

This clonotype was seen a few times. The chain links TRBV2 to TRBJ2-1; TRBD2 is a possible D gene (6 bases). Germline loops: CDR1 SNHLY, CDR2 FYNNEI. The CDR3 contains 14 residues. V was cut by 5 bases and J by 5 bases, with 13 bases left in between. The CDR3 is CASSTGLLNNEQFF. The CDR3 DNA reads TGTGCCAGCAGTACGGGACTCCTCAACAATGAGCAGTTCTTC.

The table lists this clonotype with a few counts. The V call is TRBV29-1, the J call TRBJ1-4; a possible D gene is TRBD1 (6 bases). Between the trimmed V and J ends, which lost 4 bases and 7 bases, there was a span of 13 bases. The germline V gene has CDR1 SQVTM and CDR2 ANQGSEA. The CDR3 is made up of 13 amino acids. CDR3 residues: CSVGAGGSEKLFF. CDR3 in DNA: TGCAGCGTTGGAGCTGGGGGCAGTGAAAAACTGTTTTTT. The full variable domain, with the rest looked up from reference TRBV29-1 and TRBJ1-4, is SAVISQKPSRDICQRGTSLTIQCQVDSQVTMMFWYRQQPGQSLTLIATANQGSEATYESGFVIDKFPISRPNLTFSTLTVSNMSPEDSSIYLCSVGAGGSEKLFFGSGTQLSVL.

This sequence joins TRBV20-1 and TRBJ2-4; D might be TRBD1 (5 bases). The CDR3 totals 14 residues. CDR1 and CDR2 from the germline V gene are DFQATT and SNEGSKA (reference sequence). V shed 6 bases and J shed 0 bases, with 12 bases lying between them. CDR3 nucleotide sequence: TGCAGTGCCCGATCACAGGTAGCCAAAAACATTCAGTACTTC. As protein: CSARSQVAKNIQYF.

The V and J genes are TRBV10-3 and TRBJ2-2; D perhaps matches TRBD2 (7 bases). Germline V gives CDR1 ENHRY, CDR2 SYGVKD. V was clipped by 7 bases and J by 2 bases, with 26 bases between them. This CDR3 spans 19 amino acids. CDR3 loop: CAITPDSLGGGFNTGELFF. The CDR3 region has the DNA TGTGCCATCACTCCGGACAGCCTTGGCGGGGGCTTCAACACCGGGGAGCTGTTTTTT.

The chain is built from TRBV28 and TRBJ1-5; TRBD1 is a possible D gene (6 bases). This CDR3 has 13 amino acids. The V gene lost 2 bases and the J gene lost 6 bases, with 8 bases spanning the gap. CDR1 is MDHEN and CDR2 is SYDVKM in the germline V gene. The DNA for the CDR3 is TGTGCCAGCAGTTTAACAGGGACTCAGCCCCAGCATTTT. Translation: CASSLTGTQPQHF.

The gene calls are TRBV12-3 or TRBV12-4 and TRBJ1-1; D might be TRBD1 (6 bases). V gave up 5 bases and J gave up 1 base, with 14 bases separating them. The CDR3 contains 15 residues. CDR3: CASSGNRVGNTEAFF. The CDR3 bases are TGTGCCAGCAGTGGGAACAGGGTAGGGAACACTGAAGCTTTCTTT.

The rearrangement joins TRBV6-5 to TRBJ2-5, with D perhaps matching TRBD2 (6 bases). Per the germline V gene, CDR1 is MNHEY and CDR2 is SVGAGI. Trimming removed 5 bases from V and 0 bases from J, with 13 bases in between. CDR3 size: 15 residues. CDR3 bases: TGTGCCAGCAGTCCCTATCGGGGGAACCAAGAGACCCAGTACTTC. Protein sequence: CASSPYRGNQETQYF.

The V gene is TRBV6-2 or TRBV6-3, the J gene TRBJ2-5, with D hard to call. Deletions cut 11 bases from V and 5 bases from J, with 27 bases between. The CDR3 extends over 16 amino acids. Germline V gene sequence: CDR1 MNHEY, CDR2 SVGEGT. CDR3 region: CASSTSGLLRYETQYF. DNA of the CDR3: TGTGCCTCTTCGACGTCGGGTCTACTCCGTTACGAGACCCAGTACTTC.